This entry concerns a single TCR beta chain. Terminally differentiated effector memory CD45RA+ cells were excluded by CCR7 positive selection of CD45RO-negative cells. V lost 8 bases, J lost 5 bases, and 0 bases stayed unmatched. This CDR3 spans 13 amino acids. Germline V CDR1 and CDR2: SNHLY, FYNNEI. This specimen belongs to a study of shared clonotypes between healthy human individuals. About the study: Three plates were used per donor for CD4 naive, three for CD4 memory, two for CD8 naive and one for CD8 memory.

Clones were sequenced by immunoSEQ multiplex PCR, and TCRdb holds only the in-frame ones, with some missing. Here the sample spans roughly 810,000 clones, approximately 96% being singletons. The TCR comes from a man younger than 40 in good health. The V call is TRBV2, the J call TRBJ2-5; 15 positions match TRBD2. Sample: naive CD8+ T cells sorted from blood. The CDR3 coding sequence is TGTGCCAGCGGGACTAGCGGGAGGGAGACCCAGTACTTC. Amino acid sequence: CASGTSGRETQYF.